The 24 T cell receptor beta chains listed next were all sequenced from one sample in a study of metastatic and nonmetastatic thyroid tumors. Every patient was untreated before thyroid surgery. With MiXCR, TCRdb reprocessed the PCR reads. The sample yields tens of thousands of clones, roughly a sixth seen once. The sequencing input was blood. The source is a female donor with papillary thyroid cancer or a benign thyroid nodule (not recorded which). Some clones in this sample may be carry-over from other donors' samples.

This clone was seen repeatedly, ten times or more. This sequence joins TRBV7-3 and TRBJ2-3; 11 nucleotides line up with TRBD1. With V trimmed by 5 bases and J by 0 bases, 10 bases remained unmatched. The germline V gene has CDR1 SGHTA and CDR2 FQGTGA. The CDR3 runs 18 residues. Here the CDR3 DNA reads TGTGCCAGCAGCAAGGACAGGGGGCCATGGGCTAGCACAGATACGCAGTATTTT. Translation gives CASSKDRGPWASTDTQYF.

The sample holds many counts of this clone. This chain joins TRBV20-1 and TRBJ2-1; TRBD2 might be the D (5 bases). This CDR3 spans 14 amino acids. Germline V gives CDR1 DFQATT, CDR2 SNEGSKA (reference sequence). The V end was cut by 0 bases, the J end by 3 bases, with 9 bases between. CDR3 sequence (DNA): TGCAGTGCTAGAGATCACCGGGACTACAATGAGCAGTTCTTC. It translates to CSARDHRDYNEQFF.

The CDR3 sequence is CASSLGGVQGAYEKLFF. CDR3 DNA sequence: TGTGCCAGCAGTTTGGGAGGAGTGCAGGGTGCATATGAAAAACTGTTTTTT. The chain links TRBV28 to TRBJ1-4; D might be TRBD1 (5 bases). The CDR3 is made up of 17 amino acids. V was shortened by 3 bases and J by 6 bases, with 20 bases between the two germline ends. The germline gives CDR1 MDHEN, CDR2 SYDVKM.

This clone was found many times. The CDR3 coding sequence is TGTGCTAGTGGTCCCGGACTGGCCTTTGAGCAGTTCTTC. This sequence encodes CASGPGLAFEQFF. This chain uses TRBV12-5 with TRBJ2-1, with TRBD2 as a possible D gene (5 bases). The CDR3 length is 13 residues. V lost 5 bases and J lost 9, with 14 bases in between. Germline values: CDR1 LGHNT, CDR2 FRNRAP.

This clone came up many times. The sample carries other DNA sequences with the same CDR3. The V gene is TRBV20-1, the J gene TRBJ2-3; 8 nucleotides agree with TRBD2. The V segment lost 6 bases and the J segment 2 bases; nucleotides outside the gene matches: 7. CDR1 and CDR2 (germline): DFQATT, SNEGSKA (reference sequence). The CDR3 is made up of 14 amino acids. The chain's CDR3 is CSARRGGLTDTQYF. Written as DNA, the CDR3 is TGCAGTGCCCGCCGGGGGGGCCTCACAGATACGCAGTATTTT.

This clone was recorded many times. The V and J genes are TRBV6-5 and TRBJ2-3, with D perhaps TRBD1 (5 bases). Looked up from germline, CDR1 is MNHEY and CDR2 is SVGAGI. Trimming shortened V by 0 bases and J by 1 base, and 11 bases separated the two germline ends. The CDR3 runs to 16 residues. The CDR3 region has the DNA TGTGCCAGCAGTTACTCACCATCGACAGGCACAGATACGCAGTATTTT. Protein: CASSYSPSTGTDTQYF.

This clone was recorded at least ten times. This chain links TRBV12-5 with TRBJ2-1; the D gene could be TRBD1 or TRBD2 (5 bases each). Germline CDR1 is LGHNT and CDR2 is FRNRAP. V shed 7 bases and J shed 9 bases, with 19 bases lying between them. The CDR3 loop spans 14 amino acids. CDR3 region: CASVEGWAVGEQFF. The CDR3 bases are TGTGCTAGTGTCGAGGGGTGGGCTGTGGGTGAGCAGTTCTTC.

The J gene is TRBJ2-1, the V gene TRBV18; TRBD1 is a possible D gene (6 bases). CDR1 is KGHSH and CDR2 is LQKENI in the germline V gene. The ends were cut back, 3 bases at V and 13 bases at J, with 10 bases in the middle. The CDR3 extends over 11 amino acids. CDR3 in amino acids: CASSPRGGQFF. The DNA of the CDR3 is TGTGCCAGCTCACCGCGTGGGGGCCAGTTCTTC.

This sequence joins TRBV5-1 and TRBJ2-7; possible D gene TRBD2, 6 bases. The V gene's germline CDR1 is SGHRS and CDR2 YFSETQ. The CDR3 consists of 17 residues. V was shortened by 5 bases and J by 5 bases, with 26 bases between the two germline ends. This CDR3 reads CASSGRLSGSGRNEQYF. The CDR3 DNA reads as TGCGCCAGCAGTGGGAGATTAAGTGGTTCTGGGAGGAACGAGCAGTACTTC.

Points on this clone: Germline and junction disagree at one end, which may indicate a read error. This chain joins TRBV11-1 and TRBJ2-7; D gene unclear. The CDR3 contains 17 residues. Looked up from germline, CDR1 is SGHAT and CDR2 is FQDESV (reference sequence). For the CDR3, the DNA is TGTGCCAGCATCTTAGTACGATACCGGGCACCTTCCTACGAGCAGTACTTC. Protein product: CASILVRYRAPSYEQYF.

This clone was observed at least ten times. Other DNA sequences in the same sample also yield this CDR3. The chain couples TRBV10-3 to TRBJ1-1; 8 bases are a match to TRBD1. CDR3 size: 13 residues. V lost 5 bases to trimming and J lost 3 bases; unmatched junction nucleotides: 2. Germline V gives CDR1 ENHRY, CDR2 SYGVKD. CDR3 protein: CAISQQGDTEAFF. The CDR3 region has the DNA TGTGCCATCAGTCAACAGGGGGACACTGAAGCTTTCTTT.

Ten or more counts support this clone. The V call is TRBV29-1, the J call TRBJ1-2; D remains unclear. Germline-derived CDR1 and CDR2 are SQVTM and ANQGSEA. The ends were cut back, 2 bases at V and 2 bases at J, with 6 bases in the middle. The CDR3 runs to 12 residues. The CDR3 protein is CSVERGNYGYTF. CDR3 DNA sequence: TGCAGCGTTGAACGGGGAAACTATGGCTACACCTTC. The variable domain in full, completed from reference TRBV29-1 and TRBJ1-2, reads SAVISQKPSRDICQRGTSLTIQCQVDSQVTMMFWYRQQPGQSLTLIATANQGSEATYESGFVIDKFPISRPNLTFSTLTVSNMSPEDSSIYLCSVERGNYGYTFGSGTRLTVV.

This clone has a count of ten or more. The chain recombines TRBV7-9 with TRBJ2-4; a possible D gene is TRBD2 (6 bases). Per germline, CDR1 SEHNR and CDR2 FQNEAQ (reference sequence). Between the trimmed V and J ends, which lost 0 bases and 1 base, there was a span of 10 bases. The CDR3 covers 16 residues. The CDR3 loop is CASSLAGLGAKNIQYF. The CDR3 nucleotides read TGTGCCAGCAGCTTAGCGGGACTGGGCGCCAAAAACATTCAGTACTTC. Looking up the rest from reference TRBV7-9 and TRBJ2-4 gives the full variable domain: DTGVSQNPRHKITKRGQNVTFRCDPISEHNRLYWYRQTLGQGPEFLTYFQNEAQLEKSRLLSDRFSAERPKGSFSTLEIQRTEQGDSAMYLCASSLAGLGAKNIQYFGAGTRLSVL.

Ten or more counts support this clone. This sequence joins TRBV6-1 and TRBJ1-1; TRBD1 might be the D (5 bases). The germline V gene has CDR1 MNHNS and CDR2 SASEGT. The V and J ends lost 7 bases and 5 bases respectively, with 17 bases between them. The CDR3 spans 14 residues. The CDR3 nucleotides are TGTGCCAGCACCCCCCGGCAGGGCATGACTGAAGCTTTCTTT. It yields the protein CASTPRQGMTEAFF.

This clone was seen repeatedly, ten times or more. The chain carries TRBV5-8 and TRBJ1-2; D gene ambiguous. There are 13 residues in the CDR3. Germline V CDR1 and CDR2: SGHTS, YDEGEE. With 4 bases removed from V and 4 bases from J, the gap between germline ends came to 11 bases. As DNA, the CDR3 is TGTGCCAGCAGCCGTACCGCGGCCTATGGCTACACCTTC. As protein: CASSRTAAYGYTF.

This clone was observed many times. The J gene is TRBJ1-2, the V gene TRBV9; TRBD1 agrees at 8 bases. The CDR3 loop spans 15 amino acids. V shed 3 bases, J shed 0 bases, and the junction held 4 bases outside the gene matches. CDR1 SGDLS and CDR2 YYNGEE come from the germline V gene. The CDR3 here is CASSEQGAPNYGYTF. As DNA, the CDR3 is TGTGCCAGCAGCGAGCAGGGGGCGCCTAACTATGGCTACACCTTC.

V gene TRBV7-9 combines with J gene TRBJ1-4, with D maybe TRBD1 (5 bases). CDR1 SEHNR and CDR2 FQNEAQ come from the germline V gene (reference sequence). V dropped 0 bases and J dropped 5 bases, with 13 bases sitting between them. The CDR3 runs to 16 residues. CDR3 in amino acids: CASSLAFPRQNEKLFF. The CDR3 DNA follows: TGTGCCAGCAGCTTAGCATTCCCCCGACAGAATGAAAAACTGTTTTTT.

This clone was recorded many times. This chain links TRBV12-3 or TRBV12-4 with TRBJ1-1; TRBD1 might be the D (6 bases). Between the trimmed V and J ends, which lost 7 bases and 1 base, there was a span of 13 bases. This CDR3 spans 14 amino acids. This CDR3 is CASTLRGGNTEAFF. CDR3 DNA: TGTGCCAGCACCTTGAGGGGGGGGAACACTGAAGCTTTCTTT.

This clone was observed at least ten times. The DNA of the CDR3 is TGCAGTGCTAGAGATTTCCGGACAGGGCCCACAGATACGCAGTATTTT. Its translation: CSARDFRTGPTDTQYF. The chain recombines TRBV20-1 with TRBJ2-3; TRBD1 aligns across 8 bases. Unmatched junction bases numbered 7, after V lost 0 bases and J lost 2 bases. This CDR3 contains 16 residues. Per the germline V gene, CDR1 is DFQATT and CDR2 is SNEGSKA (reference sequence).

The rearrangement joins TRBV20-1 to TRBJ1-6; possible D gene TRBD1, 6 bases. Germline V gene data show CDR1 as DFQATT and CDR2 as SNEGSKA (reference sequence). CDR3 length: 14 amino acids. Trimming stripped 5 bases from V and 7 bases from J, with 15 bases between. DNA of the CDR3: TGCAGTGCTTATCTGACAGGCGACAATTCACCCCTCCACTTT. The encoded protein is CSAYLTGDNSPLHF.

The table lists this clone with many counts. The chain is built from TRBV4-1 and TRBJ2-7; the D gene is possibly TRBD2 (6 bases). The CDR3 loop spans 17 amino acids. Trimming took 1 base from V and 1 from J, leaving 17 bases between them. Germline CDR1 and CDR2: MGHRA and YSYEKL. The CDR3 sequence is CASSQAVRVGGSYEQYF. The CDR3 bases are TGCGCCAGCAGCCAAGCTGTGAGAGTTGGGGGGTCCTACGAGCAGTACTTC.

Worth noting for this clone: No conserved phenylalanine or tryptophan is present at the end of the CDR3, so a read error is the likely explanation. The chain links TRBV11-2 to TRBJ2-7; D might be TRBD1 or TRBD2, each matching 5 bases. Germline V CDR1 and CDR2: SGHAT, FQNNGV. This CDR3 comprises 15 residues. V was clipped by 6 bases and J by 3 bases, with 18 bases between them. The CDR3 DNA reads as TGTGCCAGCAGACCCGGTGGGGGTAGTTTCTACGAGCAGTACATC. It specifies CASRPGGGSFYEQYI.

Regarding this clone: This could be a read error, since a much larger clone is one nucleotide away. The CDR3 nucleotides read TGTGCCAGCAGCTTCGTACAGGCTACCTACAATGAGCAGTTCTTC. Translating gives CASSFVQATYNEQFF. The J gene is TRBJ2-1, the V gene TRBV5-5, with D possibly matching TRBD1 (5 bases). This CDR3 is built from 15 residues. Germline CDR1 reads SGHKS; CDR2 reads YYEKEE (reference sequence). V was pared by 2 bases and J by 2 bases, with 11 bases between.

This clone was found many times. The chain recombines TRBV9 with TRBJ1-5; D is unclear. V was cut by 4 bases and J by 4 bases, with 9 bases left in between. From germline, CDR1 is SGDLS and CDR2 YYNGEE. This CDR3 spans 13 amino acids. CDR3 in amino acids: CASSRRTNQPQHF. The CDR3 bases are TGTGCCAGCAGCCGGCGCACGAATCAGCCCCAGCATTTT.